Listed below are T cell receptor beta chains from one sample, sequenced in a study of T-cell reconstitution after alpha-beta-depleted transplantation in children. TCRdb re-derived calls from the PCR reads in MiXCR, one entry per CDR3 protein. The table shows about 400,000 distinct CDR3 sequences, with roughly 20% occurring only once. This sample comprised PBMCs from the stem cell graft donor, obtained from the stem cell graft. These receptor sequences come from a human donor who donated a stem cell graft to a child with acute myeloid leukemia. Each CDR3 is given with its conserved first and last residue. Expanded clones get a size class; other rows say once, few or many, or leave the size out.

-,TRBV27,CASSLSRGARDEQYF
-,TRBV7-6,CASSRGGVIRGDQPQHF
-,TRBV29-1,CSGPLAGTDTQYF
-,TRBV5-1,CASSVPILGYNEQFF
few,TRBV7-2,CASSLTTGSNEQFF
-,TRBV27,CASMTGRLKEAFF
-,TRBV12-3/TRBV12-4,CASSLFDGFYEQYF
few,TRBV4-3,CASSQGGEQGRGQFF
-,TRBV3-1,CASSKDSGANVLTF
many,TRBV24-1,CATSASGGDTQYF
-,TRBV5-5,CASGVNEKLFF
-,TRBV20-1,CSAGDRDQPQHF
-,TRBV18,CASSPRTGTGGKNTEAFF
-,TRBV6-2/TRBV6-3,CASSYFTGGNTGELFF
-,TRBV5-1,CASSQTSGRTNEQFF
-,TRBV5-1,CASSFGGASRNNEQFF
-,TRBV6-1,CASSQTSAIQETQYF
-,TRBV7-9,CASSLVAGAASEQYF
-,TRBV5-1,CATGLANTGELFF
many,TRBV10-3,CAISEDRARNNEQFF